A selection of T cell receptor beta chains follows, all from one sample in a study of blood T cell repertoires in COVID-19. Only in-frame clones appear in the TCRdb table, and some are missing; sequencing was by immunoSEQ multiplex PCR. The data contain some 240,000 clones, around 80% of them seen just once; the ten biggest clones take up around 7.3%. The sequenced material came from peripheral blood. The receptors shown here come from a woman aged 70-85 years with acute or convalescent COVID-19. CDR3s include the opening cysteine and the closing phenylalanine or tryptophan. The D gene is left open where the match is weak. Size tells how often a clone was seen (once, few, many) or the class of an expanded clone, and some rows leave it out.

clone_size: -
v_call: TRBV19
d_call: TRBD1
j_call: TRBJ2-5
cdr3_nt: TGTGCCAGTAGACCTATAACCCCGGGACAGAGACAAGAGACCCAGTACTTC
cdr3_aa: CASRPITPGQRQETQYF

clone_size: -
v_call: TRBV6-5
d_call: TRBD2
j_call: TRBJ2-7
cdr3_nt: TGTGCCAGCAGTTACCAGCGGGGAAGCTACGAGCAGTACTTC
cdr3_aa: CASSYQRGSYEQYF

clone_size: -
v_call: TRBV24-1
d_call: TRBD2
j_call: TRBJ2-1
cdr3_nt: TGTGCCACCAGTGAATTAGCGGGGGGGCTGGGTAATGAGCAGTTCTTC
cdr3_aa: CATSELAGGLGNEQFF

clone_size: -
v_call: TRBV30
d_call: -
j_call: TRBJ1-3
cdr3_nt: TGTGCCTGCCGGACAGTCATCCGAAGTCCGACTGGAAACACCATATATTTT
cdr3_aa: CACRTVIRSPTGNTIYF

clone_size: once
v_call: TRBV5-1
d_call: TRBD1
j_call: TRBJ1-5
cdr3_nt: TGCGCCAGCAGCCCCGGGACAGCAGGTCAGCCCCAGCATTTT
cdr3_aa: CASSPGTAGQPQHF

clone_size: -
v_call: TRBV6-1
d_call: TRBD1
j_call: TRBJ2-7
cdr3_nt: TGTGCCAGCAGTGAAGCGGCACAGGGGACCTACGAGCAGTACTTC
cdr3_aa: CASSEAAQGTYEQYF

clone_size: -
v_call: TRBV19
d_call: TRBD1
j_call: TRBJ1-6
cdr3_nt: TGTGCCAGTAGTACCGGGACAGGGATAGATTCACCCCTCCACTTT
cdr3_aa: CASSTGTGIDSPLHF

clone_size: -
v_call: TRBV6-5
d_call: -
j_call: TRBJ2-2
cdr3_nt: TGTGCCAGCAGTCCCGACATGAACACCGGGGAGCTGTTTTTT
cdr3_aa: CASSPDMNTGELFF

clone_size: -
v_call: TRBV13
d_call: -
j_call: TRBJ2-2
cdr3_nt: TGTGCCAGCAGCAGGAGGGTTGAGACCGGGGAGCTGTTTTTT
cdr3_aa: CASSRRVETGELFF

clone_size: -
v_call: TRBV7-9
d_call: TRBD2
j_call: TRBJ2-3
cdr3_nt: TGTGCCAGCAGCCTTTCGTCTTTAGCGGGGAGCACAGATACGCAGTATTTT
cdr3_aa: CASSLSSLAGSTDTQYF

clone_size: once
v_call: TRBV3-1/TRBV3-2
d_call: -
j_call: TRBJ1-1
cdr3_nt: TGTGCCAGCAGCCCCATTGGGGGCCTGATGAACACTGAAGCTTTCTTT
cdr3_aa: CASSPIGGLMNTEAFF

clone_size: -
v_call: TRBV3-1/TRBV3-2
d_call: TRBD1
j_call: TRBJ1-3
cdr3_nt: TGTGCCAGCAGCCAGTACAGGGGACCTGGAAACACCATATATTTT
cdr3_aa: CASSQYRGPGNTIYF

clone_size: -
v_call: TRBV7-6
d_call: -
j_call: TRBJ2-2
cdr3_nt: TGTGCCAGCAGCCCCTCGGGCACCGGGGAGCTGTTTTTT
cdr3_aa: CASSPSGTGELFF

clone_size: -
v_call: TRBV18
d_call: TRBD1
j_call: TRBJ1-6
cdr3_nt: TGTGCCAGCTCACTTCAGGGGGATAATTCACCCCTCCACTTT
cdr3_aa: CASSLQGDNSPLHF

clone_size: -
v_call: TRBV5-4
d_call: TRBD2
j_call: TRBJ2-3
cdr3_nt: TGTGCCAGCAGCTTTGGCGGGGGGGCCTACACAGATACGCAGTATTTT
cdr3_aa: CASSFGGGAYTDTQYF

clone_size: -
v_call: TRBV9
d_call: -
j_call: TRBJ1-1
cdr3_nt: TGTGCCAGCAGCGTTGGGGGCGAGGGCGAAGCTTTCTTT
cdr3_aa: CASSVGGEGEAFF

clone_size: many
v_call: TRBV24-1
d_call: -
j_call: TRBJ2-7
cdr3_nt: TGTGCCACCAGTGATCCCGACTATCTCGACGAGCAGTACTTC
cdr3_aa: CATSDPDYLDEQYF

clone_size: -
v_call: TRBV19
d_call: -
j_call: TRBJ1-2
cdr3_nt: TGTGCCAGTAGTATTGGACAGCCCTATGGCTACACCTTC
cdr3_aa: CASSIGQPYGYTF

clone_size: -
v_call: TRBV27
d_call: -
j_call: TRBJ1-5
cdr3_nt: TGTGCCAGCAGTCTTTCCCCCGGGACTGGCATAATCAATCAGCCCCAGCATTTT
cdr3_aa: CASSLSPGTGIINQPQHF

clone_size: -
v_call: TRBV3-1/TRBV3-2
d_call: TRBD1
j_call: TRBJ2-5
cdr3_nt: TGTGCCAGCAGTCAGCCGGGACAGGAGACCCAGTACTTC
cdr3_aa: CASSQPGQETQYF

clone_size: -
v_call: TRBV3-1/TRBV3-2
d_call: -
j_call: TRBJ2-5
cdr3_nt: TGTGCCAGCAGCCATTTAGGGCGGGGTGCAGAGACCCAGTACTTC
cdr3_aa: CASSHLGRGAETQYF

clone_size: -
v_call: TRBV5-5
d_call: -
j_call: TRBJ1-5
cdr3_nt: TGTGCCAGCAGCTTGGGGACAGCTACTAGCAATCAGCCCCAGCATTTT
cdr3_aa: CASSLGTATSNQPQHF

clone_size: -
v_call: TRBV5-1
d_call: TRBD1
j_call: TRBJ2-3
cdr3_nt: TGCGCCAGCGGGACAGGGGGCACAGATACGCAGTATTTT
cdr3_aa: CASGTGGTDTQYF

clone_size: -
v_call: TRBV5-5
d_call: -
j_call: TRBJ1-3
cdr3_nt: TGTGCCAGCAGCTTGGCGGTCAGGTCCTCTGGAAACACCATATATTTT
cdr3_aa: CASSLAVRSSGNTIYF

clone_size: -
v_call: TRBV11-2
d_call: -
j_call: TRBJ2-3
cdr3_nt: TGTGCCAGCAGCCTTGACGGGGGGCCCGCAGATACGCAGTATTTT
cdr3_aa: CASSLDGGPADTQYF

clone_size: -
v_call: TRBV9
d_call: TRBD2
j_call: TRBJ2-1
cdr3_nt: TGTGCCAGCAGCGTAGTTCCTAGCGGGGGGGATAGCTCCTACAATGAGCAGTTCTTC
cdr3_aa: CASSVVPSGGDSSYNEQFF

clone_size: -
v_call: TRBV6-1
d_call: TRBD2
j_call: TRBJ2-3
cdr3_nt: TGTGCCAGCAGTGAACGGGGTTGGGGTAGCGGGGATCCACGCACAGATACGCAGTATTTT
cdr3_aa: CASSERGWGSGDPRTDTQYF

clone_size: -
v_call: TRBV7-9
d_call: TRBD1
j_call: TRBJ1-5
cdr3_nt: TGTGCCAGCAGCAATGGACAGGGAAATCAGCCCCAGCATTTT
cdr3_aa: CASSNGQGNQPQHF

clone_size: -
v_call: TRBV6-5
d_call: -
j_call: TRBJ1-6
cdr3_nt: TGTGCCAGCAGCTACATACAGGGTGGAAGGTCACCCCTCCACTTT
cdr3_aa: CASSYIQGGRSPLHF

clone_size: -
v_call: TRBV12-3/TRBV12-4
d_call: TRBD1
j_call: TRBJ1-1
cdr3_nt: TGTGCCAGCAGTATGACAGGGTACACTGAAGCTTTCTTT
cdr3_aa: CASSMTGYTEAFF

clone_size: -
v_call: TRBV20-1
d_call: -
j_call: TRBJ2-1
cdr3_nt: TGCAGTGGAAGTGAGGGACTGAGAAGCAATGAGCAGTTCTTC
cdr3_aa: CSGSEGLRSNEQFF

clone_size: -
v_call: TRBV19
d_call: -
j_call: TRBJ1-2
cdr3_nt: TGTGCCAGTAGTATATGGACCGGGAGTGGGGGGATGCAGCTCTATGGCTACACCTTC
cdr3_aa: CASSIWTGSGGMQLYGYTF

clone_size: -
v_call: TRBV5-1
d_call: -
j_call: TRBJ1-5
cdr3_nt: TGCGCCAGCAGCTTCCTCAGTGGAGGAGGTCAGCCCCAGCATTTT
cdr3_aa: CASSFLSGGGQPQHF

clone_size: -
v_call: TRBV19
d_call: -
j_call: TRBJ2-1
cdr3_nt: TGTGCCAGTAGTATTGGGGCTAAACCCTACAATGAGCAGTTCTTC
cdr3_aa: CASSIGAKPYNEQFF

clone_size: -
v_call: TRBV11-2
d_call: -
j_call: TRBJ1-3
cdr3_nt: TGTGCCTCCCTAAGCCGCAATGCTGGAAACACCATATATTTT
cdr3_aa: CASLSRNAGNTIYF

clone_size: -
v_call: TRBV5-6
d_call: -
j_call: TRBJ2-2
cdr3_nt: TGTGCCAGCAGCCTACCTTTCACCGGGGAGCTGTTTTTT
cdr3_aa: CASSLPFTGELFF

clone_size: -
v_call: TRBV4-1
d_call: -
j_call: TRBJ1-5
cdr3_nt: TGCGCCAGCAGCCGCGGTCGGGGGGACTCGGGGCCCCAGCATTTT
cdr3_aa: CASSRGRGDSGPQHF

clone_size: few
v_call: TRBV4-1
d_call: -
j_call: TRBJ2-7
cdr3_nt: TGCGCCAGCAGCCAAGGAGGGACATCTCCATACGAGCAGTACTTC
cdr3_aa: CASSQGGTSPYEQYF

clone_size: -
v_call: TRBV19
d_call: TRBD1
j_call: TRBJ2-5
cdr3_nt: TGTGCCAGTAGTCTCGGACAGGGGATAGAGACCCAGTACTTC
cdr3_aa: CASSLGQGIETQYF

clone_size: -
v_call: TRBV3-1/TRBV3-2
d_call: -
j_call: TRBJ2-3
cdr3_nt: TGTGCCAGCAGCCAAGCCGTAAAGTCTAGCGGCACAGATACGCAGTATTTT
cdr3_aa: CASSQAVKSSGTDTQYF

clone_size: -
v_call: TRBV2
d_call: -
j_call: TRBJ1-1
cdr3_nt: TGTGCCAGCAGCCCCCGGCCTTGGGGAGCCACTGAAGCTTTCTTT
cdr3_aa: CASSPRPWGATEAFF

clone_size: -
v_call: TRBV6-6
d_call: -
j_call: TRBJ2-2
cdr3_nt: TGTGCCGCCAAGGGGGGGGCCTCCACCGGGGAGCTGTTTTTT
cdr3_aa: CAAKGGASTGELFF

clone_size: -
v_call: TRBV6-6
d_call: -
j_call: TRBJ1-6
cdr3_nt: TGTGCCAGCAGCGAACCCGGGCGGGGGGAGAATTCACCCCTCCACTTT
cdr3_aa: CASSEPGRGENSPLHF

clone_size: -
v_call: TRBV24-1
d_call: -
j_call: TRBJ2-3
cdr3_nt: TGTGCCACCAGTGGCCGACAGTGGGGAGATACGCAGTATTTT
cdr3_aa: CATSGRQWGDTQYF

clone_size: -
v_call: TRBV19
d_call: -
j_call: TRBJ1-1
cdr3_nt: TGTGCCAGTAGTGCTCGACAGGCTCCGAACACTGAAGCTTTCTTT
cdr3_aa: CASSARQAPNTEAFF

clone_size: -
v_call: TRBV5-1
d_call: -
j_call: TRBJ2-3
cdr3_nt: TGCGCCAGCAGACCCGTAACAGATGGAGATACGCAGTATTTT
cdr3_aa: CASRPVTDGDTQYF